What follows describes a single T cell receptor beta chain. The sample originates from a study of blood T cell repertoires in COVID-19. This CDR3 comprises 15 residues. V dropped 3 bases and J dropped 0 bases, with 11 bases sitting between them. Per germline, CDR1 SGHAT and CDR2 FQNNGV. Source study methods: For nucleated cells, counts were estimated from reference gene primer amplification. The table came from immunoSEQ multiplex PCR; TCRdb's copy has only in-frame clones and leaves some out. V and J calls and clone size are as listed in that table; D and trimming were resolved from the DNA. The sample includes about 46,000 clones, 80% to 90% of them seen just once.

The clonotype was recovered from a woman of 80 years or more with COVID-19, enrolled during active disease. The J gene is TRBJ1-2, the V gene TRBV11-2; no clear D gene. Sequenced input: peripheral blood. This CDR3 reads CASSFSSGSNYGYTF. The CDR3 bases are TGTGCCAGCAGCTTCAGTTCAGGATCTAACTATGGCTACACCTTC.